A single T cell receptor beta chain is shown here with its context. Its specific antigen is unknown. Within one base of it there is no much larger clone, and no base qualities were kept. The cohort was made up of about 610 healthy bone marrow donors. Cohort members were all nominally healthy when sampled, although unrecorded immune exposures were likely present. The donor tested CMV seronegative and was one of the 352 seronegative cohort members. A peripheral blood sample was provided by each donor, and peripheral blood mononuclear cells were used for TCR beta sequencing. Genomic DNA was extracted from the blood cell samples with the Qiagen DNeasy Blood Extraction Kit. This entry comes from a study of cytomegalovirus exposure and HLA in healthy donors (TCRdb year 2017). Regarding the research as a whole: An earlier analysis of some 550 of the donors reported 276 Gb of sequence data and around 110 million unique TCR beta sequences from some 180 million T cells. Every repertoire in the discovery cohort had been generated on one and the same sequencing platform. An earlier analysis of 587 of the donors used high-throughput TCR beta sequencing to judge whether each TCR beta V gene segment behaved as functional or pseudogenic. The aim of the study was to test whether cataloging public T cell receptors could identify signatures of past pathogen exposure. A later genetic analysis used genome-wide SNP genotypes for about 65% of the roughly 700 donors, treating that subset as a discovery cohort. The number of donors typed differed by locus, with roughly 620-630 for A, B, C, DRB1 and DQB1, about 500 for DQA1, 600 to 610 for DPA1, and 472 for DPB1. Rather than using new phenotypic data, the later analysis identified candidate immune exposures from TCR beta sequences and from how often those sequences occurred across donors. A separate validation cohort of 90 to 150 different subjects was used in addition to the roughly 620-subject first cohort. HLA typing included class I and class II loci at four-digit resolution. The study combined high-throughput TCR immunosequencing, statistical association of individual TCRs with disease status, and machine learning to predict cytomegalovirus infection status. The study profiled the T cell repertoires of hundreds of subjects by immunosequencing and related them to cytomegalovirus serostatus. Approximately 300 gigabases of sequencing data and around 88 million unique TCR sequences made up an early release that covered fewer than 650 HLA-typed donors. A later analysis re-analyzed previously published TCR beta repertoires from several hundred donors and added high-resolution HLA genotyping to study TCR occurrence patterns. Alongside the repertoire data, information on donor age, sex, ethnicity and CMV serostatus was compiled. The genetic ancestry cluster associated with self-reported Caucasian donors included over 80% of the 398 genotyped donors. Among several hundred genotyped donors of the cohort, an average of approximately 200,000 unique TCR beta nucleotide sequences was sequenced per donor, of which about 19% were non-productive. A handful of DR-DQ haplotypes were handled as single units for association and clustering because linkage in the cohort was strong. Here is what the overall study found, with its caveats: According to a later analysis, TCR association rates differed among HLA loci, with DRB1 alleles showing the most associated TCRs and HLA-C alleles showing the fewest. According to a later analysis, parvovirus B19, influenza, CMV and Epstein-Barr virus appeared linked to several top co-occurrence clusters. Because counts were too low, 15 or so rarely observed V segments, including chromosome 9 orphons, were excluded from the earlier analysis of under 650 of the donors. CMV serostatus was the only immune exposure information available for the cohort. In this cohort, only TCR beta chains were sequenced, and detectable features were limited by the absence of alpha or paired-chain data. According to a later analysis, most CMV-associated TCR beta chains appeared to be HLA-restricted, and the HLA associations seemed to be driven largely by CMV exposure. In the study, approximately 160 TCR beta chains were listed as associated with cytomegalovirus. In both the original and validation cohorts, the classifier was reported to diagnose cytomegalovirus status with high specificity and sensitivity. In a later genetic analysis, a missense DCLRE1C variant was associated with V-gene and J-gene trimming of TCR beta chains, and the association was replicated in an independent cohort. A few of the identified cytomegalovirus-associated TCR beta chains were confirmed in vitro to be specific for cytomegalovirus antigens. A cluster of highly shared sequence variants was judged likely to represent a technical artifact of the sequencing pipeline. Because the 87-base-pair reads could not distinguish some IMGT-functional V segments, including TRBV6-2 and TRBV6-3, those segments were excluded. Because HLA typing was unavailable for some donors at each locus, only the typed subset was used in association tests. Most TCR sequences were observed very rarely across donors, whereas some public TCRs were present in many individuals. A later analysis found that HLA-associated TCR beta chains were more clonally expanded and had lower generation probabilities than equally common non-associated chains. The authors suggested that the approach could potentially be extended to other disease states and immunological phenotypes. Specific HLA alleles were associated with more than 15,000 TCR beta sequences at a false discovery rate of 0.05 in a later analysis. In an earlier analysis of about 540 of the donors, most TCR beta V segments were observed in productive rearrangements about 87% or about 30% of the time, broadly matching IMGT annotations. A further reported finding was that TCR beta sequences accurately predicted the HLA-A and HLA-B alleles for most subjects in the first cohort. In a later genetic analysis, fewer N-insertions in productive TCRs were reported among donors in an Asian-associated ancestry cluster than the 666-donor mean. Correlated functional status among segregating V segments might be attributable to linkage disequilibrium, but an unknown experimental factor could not be ruled out. Sequencing depth was assumed to be roughly uniform across donors in the presence/absence analyses, though that assumption may not hold. When HLA alleles, especially DR and DQ, strongly co-occurred, attributing TCR associations to individual alleles was difficult.

From cysteine to phenylalanine, the CDR3 is 13 amino acids long. Solely the CDR3 DNA is kept, with 39 bases framed from the first base. The germline V gene (reference sequence) yields LNHDA for CDR1 and SQIVND for CDR2. Cut back by 6 bases and 8 bases, the V and J ends lie 14 bases apart. The receptor library was made with the immunoSEQ multiplex PCR assay. For the multiplex PCR, a mixture combining 60 forward primers for TCR Vbeta segments and 13 reverse primers for TCR Jbeta segments was used. The CDR3 region of rearranged TCR beta genes was amplified from genomic DNA by a multiplex PCR assay. On the Illumina HiSeq System, the amplified TCR beta libraries were sequenced as 87-base-pair reads. Regarding the original processing steps: A later analysis tallied tens of millions of unique TCR beta chains across the 660 or so repertoires, and around 10 million of those chains were shared by two or more donors. To remove PCR and sequencing errors, raw reads were error-corrected and collapsed into unique sequences using a nearest-neighbor algorithm that merged closely related sequences. Alignment of CDR3 sequences to IMGT reference sequences was used to assign V, D and J gene segments. For a sequence to be retained, at least a six-nucleotide match to both a V gene segment and a J gene segment was required. Rearrangements were called productive when the CDR3 lacked stop codons and stayed in frame with V and J; all others were non-productive. CDR3 was defined by IMGT convention, running from the second conserved V-encoded cysteine to the conserved J-encoded phenylalanine. The earlier analysis of 587 of the donors excluded any sequence lacking an unambiguous match to a single V gene segment. An earlier analysis of about 600 of the donors called V segments functional above 56.7% productive rearrangements and segregating when the between-donor standard deviation exceeded 5%. A statistical classification framework was built for diagnosing cytomegalovirus status from the catalog of TCR beta chain sequences. In a later analysis, V and J genes were assigned by comparing TCR nucleotide sequences against IMGT/GENE-DB human TR gene sequences. In a later analysis, CDR3 sequences and most-parsimonious VDJ recombination scenarios were assigned using the TCRdist pipeline. In a later analysis, every TCR beta chain was defined by the combination of its CDR3 amino acid sequence and its V-gene family, and reads without a unique V-gene family were dropped. A later analysis removed nearly 600 highly shared, low-generation-probability nucleotide sequences to deal with suspected cross-contamination and a sequencing artifact. In a later analysis, a clonal expansion index was calculated for each public chain from normalized within-repertoire ranks of inferred template counts. In a later analysis, generation probabilities were computed with a VDJ recombination model fitted to out-of-frame rearrangements, and the resulting probabilities were checked against IGoR. Hypergeometric tests were used in a later analysis to score TCR-TCR, TCR-HLA and TCR-CMV co-occurrence, with a repertoire-size bias correction applied to the TCR pairs. In a later analysis, false discovery rates were estimated by permuting HLA or CMV assignments 20 times. In a later analysis, co-occurring TCRs were grouped using DBSCAN, with TCRdist sequence similarity added in when clustering inside HLA-allele-positive subsets. Repertoires with fewer than 30,000 or more than 120,000 public chains were left out of co-occurrence clustering, as were a handful of repertoires with anomalous nucleotide sharing. TCRdb limited this immuneACCESS table to in-frame rearrangements with V and J called. A share of clones is missing; checked studies link under half to unresolved V genes, and the rest is unexplained. V and J calls and clone size are as listed in that table; D and trimming were resolved from the DNA. Present in this sample are some 150,000 clones, 75% to 80% of which were seen just once. The top ten constitute around 3.7% of the sample.

The receptor was derived from a male donor in good health and CMV-seronegative. The chain was built from TRBV19 and TRBJ2-1, with no reliable assignment of the D segment. Sequenced: PBMCs. The DNA is as follows: TGTGCCAGTAGAGTCTCGTCTGCAGATGAGCAGTTCTTC. Translated, this is CASRVSSADEQFF.